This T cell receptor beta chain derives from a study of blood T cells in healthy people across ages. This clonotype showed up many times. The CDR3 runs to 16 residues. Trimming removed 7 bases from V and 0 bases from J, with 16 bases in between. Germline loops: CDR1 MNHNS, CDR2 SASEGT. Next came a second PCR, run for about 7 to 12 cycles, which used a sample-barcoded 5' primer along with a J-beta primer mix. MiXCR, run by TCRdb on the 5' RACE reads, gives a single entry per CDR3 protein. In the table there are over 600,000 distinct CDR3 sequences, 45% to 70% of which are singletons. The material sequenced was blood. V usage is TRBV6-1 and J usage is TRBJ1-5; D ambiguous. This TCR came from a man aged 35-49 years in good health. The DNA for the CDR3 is TGTGCCAGCACCCGGCGAGCGAAAAATAGCAATCAGCCCCAGCATTTT. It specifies CASTRRAKNSNQPQHF.